Shown below are 29 T cell receptor beta chains from a single sample sequenced in a study of blood T cells in healthy people across ages. A second PCR, run for roughly 7 to 12 cycles, used a sample-barcoded 5' primer plus a J-beta primer mix. From the 5' RACE reads, TCRdb called clonotypes with MiXCR, one entry per CDR3 protein. The table lists 1.5 million to 2 million distinct CDR3 sequences, about 35% of them singletons, with about 11% in the top ten. The material sequenced was blood. Source of these receptors: a young woman in good health.

This clonotype was detected only a few times. This chain joins TRBV6-2 or TRBV6-3 and TRBJ2-7, with D perhaps matching TRBD1 (6 bases). Trimming cost V 4 bases and J 7 bases, with 20 bases left between them. Germline V lookup: CDR1 MNHEY, CDR2 SVGEGT. The CDR3 extends over 15 amino acids. The CDR3, as DNA: TGTGCCAGCAGTTCCAGGACAGATAGCCTTGGGGAGCAGTACTTC. Translating it yields CASSSRTDSLGEQYF.

This clonotype was detected only a few times. This chain links TRBV5-1 with TRBJ2-5; 7 bases are a match to TRBD1. V dropped 0 bases and J dropped 4; count of bases not matched to a gene: 6. Germline values: CDR1 SGHRS, CDR2 YFSETQ. This CDR3 spans 15 amino acids. In nucleotides, the CDR3 is TGCGCCAGCAGCTTGGAGGGGGCGAGTAGAGAGACCCAGTACTTC. It encodes CASSLEGASRETQYF.

This clonotype was observed a handful of times. This chain links TRBV4-2 with TRBJ2-7, with TRBD2 matching 9 bases. The trim removed 3 bases at V and 5 bases at J, leaving 8 bases unmatched. The CDR3 loop spans 15 amino acids. Germline V gene data show CDR1 as LGHNA and CDR2 as YNFKEQ. The DNA for the CDR3 is TGTGCCAGCAGCCAGCGGGTAGCGGGGGACCACGAGCAGTACTTC. Amino acids: CASSQRVAGDHEQYF.

The chain has TRBV20-1 and TRBJ2-7; D is ambiguous. CDR1 and CDR2 (germline): DFQATT, SNEGSKA (reference sequence). CDR3 length: 17 amino acids. V shed 0 bases and J shed 0 bases, with 18 bases lying between them. The CDR3 region has the DNA TGCAGTGCTAGAGATCCCCAGCGTCATATAAGCTCCTACGAGCAGTACTTC. Its protein is CSARDPQRHISSYEQYF.

This clonotype was seen a handful of times. The chain carries TRBV2 and TRBJ2-5; TRBD2 agrees at 8 bases. CDR3 length equals 15 residues. Germline assignment: CDR1 SNHLY and CDR2 FYNNEI. V shed 4 bases, J shed 2 bases, and the junction held 6 bases outside the gene matches. CDR3 amino acids: CASSVSGIFQETQYF. In DNA, the CDR3 is TGTGCCAGCAGTGTTAGCGGGATTTTTCAAGAGACCCAGTACTTC.

J is TRBJ2-3 and V is TRBV15; no clear D. V lost 8 bases and J lost 0, with 9 bases in between. CDR1 is LNHNV, CDR2 YYDKDF, per germline (reference sequence). The CDR3 has 13 residues. In DNA form, the CDR3 reads TGTGCCACCTCAATCGGTAGCACAGATACGCAGTATTTT. Translated, it gives CATSIGSTDTQYF.

The chain combines TRBV20-1 with TRBJ2-4; the match to TRBD1 covers 8 bases. The trim removed 6 bases at V and 9 bases at J, leaving 16 bases unmatched. Germline V gives CDR1 DFQATT, CDR2 SNEGSKA (reference sequence). The CDR3 contains 15 residues. The CDR3 nucleotides read TGCAGTGCCCAGGGAGGTCGGACAGGGTCTGGCATTCAGTACTTC. Residues: CSAQGGRTGSGIQYF.

This clonotype was recorded a few times. The chain uses TRBV7-3 and TRBJ1-2; a weak D match, TRBD1 (6 bases). The germline V gene has CDR1 SGHTA and CDR2 FQGTGA. The V and J ends lost 1 base and 8 bases respectively, with 11 bases between them. This CDR3 is 13 amino acids long. This CDR3 reads CASSLIPGDGYTF. CDR3 sequence (DNA): TGTGCCAGCAGCTTAATTCCAGGGGACGGCTACACCTTC.

This chain connects TRBV6-2 or TRBV6-3 to TRBJ1-5, with TRBD1 as a possible D gene (5 bases). Germline CDR1 and CDR2: MNHEY and SVGEGT. The CDR3 spans 15 residues. V was trimmed by 4 bases and J by 2 bases, leaving 12 bases between them. The CDR3 protein is CASSLQDNGNQPQHF. In DNA, the CDR3 is TGTGCCAGCAGTTTACAGGACAATGGCAATCAGCCCCAGCATTTT.

V gene TRBV7-3 combines with J gene TRBJ2-3; 8 bases map to TRBD2. J gave up 0 bases and V 5 bases, and 7 bases lay outside the gene matches. Germline CDR1 and CDR2: SGHTA and FQGTGA. The CDR3 runs 16 residues. The CDR3 region is CASSQGPSGSTDTQYF. The CDR3 DNA sequence: TGTGCCAGCAGCCAGGGTCCTAGCGGGAGCACAGATACGCAGTATTTT.

The chain recombines TRBV29-1 with TRBJ1-1; weak D call: TRBD1 (5 bases). This CDR3 has 13 amino acids. Between the trimmed V and J ends, which lost 6 bases and 3 bases, there was a span of 14 bases. CDR1 and CDR2 from the germline V gene are SQVTM and ANQGSEA. The CDR3 is CSVPRGGDTEAFF. Written as DNA, the CDR3 is TGCAGCGTACCCCGGGGAGGGGACACTGAAGCTTTCTTT.

This sequence joins TRBV27 and TRBJ2-3; 12 bases agree with TRBD2. The junction had 4 bases not matched to a gene; V was cut back by 8 bases and J by 4 bases. CDR1 is MNHEY, CDR2 SMNVEV, per germline (reference sequence). This CDR3 region has 14 residues. CDR3 loop: CASRTSGKADTQYF. As DNA, the CDR3 is TGTGCCAGCCGGACTAGCGGGAAAGCAGATACGCAGTATTTT.

The V and J genes are TRBV5-1 and TRBJ2-5, with 7 bases aligning to TRBD1. CDR1 is SGHRS, CDR2 YFSETQ, per germline. CDR3 length: 15 residues. The trim removed 5 bases at V and 5 bases at J, leaving 12 bases unmatched. The CDR3 nucleotides are TGCGCCAGCAGTAAGAGACAGGGATCTGGCGAGACCCAGTACTTC. This sequence encodes CASSKRQGSGETQYF. Complete variable domain (other parts from reference TRBV5-1 and TRBJ2-5): KAGVTQTPRYLIKTRGQQVTLSCSPISGHRSVSWYQQTPGQGLQFLFEYFSETQRNKGNFPGRFSGRQFSNSRSEMNVSTLELGDSALYLCASSKRQGSGETQYFGPGTRLLVL.

This clonotype was detected only a few times. This rearrangement joins TRBV2 to TRBJ1-5; D remains unclear. Trimming pared 8 bases from V and 1 base from J, leaving 15 bases between. The CDR3 contains 15 residues. CDR1 is SNHLY, CDR2 FYNNEI, per germline. This chain's CDR3 is CASRGVRGSNQPQHF. CDR3 nucleotide sequence: TGTGCCAGCCGCGGGGTTCGGGGAAGCAATCAGCCCCAGCATTTT.

This clonotype was counted a few times. The chain combines TRBV5-1 with TRBJ2-7; no firm D call. Per germline, CDR1 SGHRS and CDR2 YFSETQ. This CDR3 has 20 residues. Trimming pared 0 bases from V and 2 bases from J, leaving 27 bases between. The CDR3 reads CASSLDSTHPLKLGTYEQYF. In nucleotides, the CDR3 is TGCGCCAGCAGCTTGGACTCTACCCATCCCCTGAAACTTGGAACCTACGAGCAGTACTTC.

This clonotype was counted a few times. The chain links TRBV29-1 to TRBJ2-3; D is unclear. The CDR3 loop spans 13 amino acids. The germline V gene encodes CDR1 SQVTM and CDR2 ANQGSEA. Trimming took 2 bases from V and 1 from J, leaving 7 bases between them. The CDR3 DNA reads as TGCAGCGTTGAAAAGCAGGGCACAGATACGCAGTATTTT. Encoded protein: CSVEKQGTDTQYF.

The CDR3, as DNA: TGTGCCAGCAGCGGAAATGGGGGTAGCACAGATACGCAGTATTTT. This gives the protein CASSGNGGSTDTQYF. The chain recombines TRBV7-2 with TRBJ2-3; the D gene could be TRBD1 or TRBD2 (5 bases each). Germline V CDR1 and CDR2: SGHTA, FQGNSA. Trimming took 5 bases from V and 0 from J, leaving 12 bases between them. This CDR3 is built from 15 residues.

This clonotype was seen ten or more times. The V call is TRBV4-2, the J call TRBJ2-3; 7 positions match TRBD2. Germline CDR1 reads LGHNA; CDR2 reads YNFKEQ. This CDR3 is 16 amino acids long. V was clipped by 4 bases and J by 1 base; unmatched bases: 8. CDR3 nucleotide sequence: TGTGCCAGCAGCCGCCGAGAGGCGGGGGGCACAGATACGCAGTATTTT. Translated: CASSRREAGGTDTQYF.

This clonotype was seen more than once but under ten times. The rearrangement uses TRBV4-1 and TRBJ2-3; D is possibly TRBD1 or TRBD2 (7 bases each). Germline CDR1 reads MGHRA; CDR2 reads YSYEKL. Between the trimmed V and J ends, which lost 1 base and 5 bases, there was a span of 16 bases. There are 16 residues in the CDR3. CDR3 region: CASSQGDREGIDTQYF. The CDR3 DNA follows: TGCGCCAGCAGCCAAGGAGACAGGGAGGGTATAGATACGCAGTATTTT.

The V gene is TRBV10-3, the J gene TRBJ2-2; TRBD2 is a possible D gene (6 bases). There are 14 residues in the CDR3. Germline lookup yields CDR1 ENHRY and CDR2 SYGVKD. The ends were cut back, 11 bases at V and 0 bases at J, with 13 bases in the middle. CDR3 DNA sequence: TGTGCCGCGAATGGAGGGGCGAACACCGGGGAGCTGTTTTTT. This sequence encodes CAANGGANTGELFF.

The rearrangement uses TRBV5-1 and TRBJ2-3, with D possibly being TRBD1 (6 bases). The CDR3 has 15 residues. Germline CDR1 and CDR2: SGHRS and YFSETQ. V was pared by 4 bases and J by 0 bases, with 12 bases between. DNA for the CDR3: TGCGCCAGCAGCCCCGAGGGGGTGAGCACAGATACGCAGTATTTT. This encodes CASSPEGVSTDTQYF.

J is TRBJ2-5 and V is TRBV20-1; 8 bases line up with TRBD1. The CDR3 consists of 14 residues. Germline lookup yields CDR1 DFQATT and CDR2 SNEGSKA (reference sequence). The ends lost 2 bases at V and 4 bases at J; junction bases unmatched: 6. The CDR3 sequence: CSARRDRRPETQYF. The CDR3 DNA reads TGCAGTGCTAGAAGGGACAGGCGCCCAGAGACCCAGTACTTC.

On this clonotype: Mismatch with germline at one junction end may stem from a read error. The chain couples TRBV28 to TRBJ2-5; no clear D gene. CDR1 is MDHEN and CDR2 is SYDVKM in the germline V gene. This CDR3 region has 12 residues. CDR3 region: CVSSTLRETQYF. The CDR3 DNA is TGTGTCAGCAGCACGCTACGTGAGACCCAGTACTTC.

The rearrangement uses TRBV5-1 and TRBJ1-1; maybe TRBD1 (5 bases). The CDR3 has 14 amino acids. The germline CDR1 and CDR2 sequences are SGHRS and YFSETQ. V gave up 4 bases and J gave up 1 base, with 11 bases separating them. The CDR3 region has the DNA TGCGCCAGCAGCCTGGGACGGCCGAACACTGAAGCTTTCTTT. Its protein product is CASSLGRPNTEAFF.

The V gene is TRBV9, the J gene TRBJ1-3; TRBD1 agrees at 7 bases. With V trimmed by 2 bases and J by 7 bases, 21 bases remained unmatched. CDR1 is SGDLS and CDR2 is YYNGEE in the germline V gene. The CDR3 totals 19 residues. The CDR3 coding sequence is TGTGCCAGCAGCGTCGACCACCGGGACAGCAGAGGGAATAGGAACACCATATATTTT. Amino acid sequence: CASSVDHRDSRGNRNTIYF.

This clonotype was seen more than once but under ten times. The CDR3 nucleotides read TGCGCCAGCAGCCACCTAGGAGTGGGAGTTGAGGGCAAAAACATTCAGTACTTC. It yields the protein CASSHLGVGVEGKNIQYF. The chain has TRBV4-1 and TRBJ2-4; tentatively, D is TRBD2 (5 bases). CDR3 length: 18 residues. CDR1 is MGHRA, CDR2 YSYEKL, per germline. Trimming took off 3 bases at V and 3 bases at J, with 21 bases between the two ends.

This chain joins TRBV2 and TRBJ1-5; no clear D. The germline V gene encodes CDR1 SNHLY and CDR2 FYNNEI. The CDR3 covers 14 residues. The V end lost 6 bases, the J end lost 6 bases, and 15 bases lay between the germline ends. The CDR3 DNA reads as TGTGCCAGCAGAGCCGGGATTTCGGTTCAGCCCCAGCATTTT. Amino acid sequence: CASRAGISVQPQHF. Filled out from reference TRBV2 and TRBJ1-5, the complete variable domain reads EPEVTQTPSHQVTQMGQEVILRCVPISNHLYFYWYRQILGQKVEFLVSFYNNEISEKSEIFDDQFSVERPDGSNFTLKIRSTKLEDSAMYFCASRAGISVQPQHFGDGTRLSIL.

There are a few counts of this clonotype. One junction end does not reproduce the germline sequence, and a read error may be involved. The J gene is TRBJ2-7, the V gene TRBV27; D not certain. TRBJ2-5 explains the end of the DNA better; the J call may be wrong. CDR3 size: 14 residues. The germline V gene has CDR1 MNHEY and CDR2 SMNVEV (reference sequence). CDR3 protein: CASGLWGGEETQYF. Written as DNA, the CDR3 is TGTGCCAGCGGTTTATGGGGTGGAGAAGAGACCCAGTACTTC.

The chain recombines TRBV12-3 or TRBV12-4 with TRBJ1-1; possible D gene TRBD1, 5 bases. This CDR3 is 11 amino acids long. The V gene lost 6 bases and the J gene lost 5 bases, with 7 bases spanning the gap. The CDR3 DNA follows: TGTGCCAGCAGCTACAGGACTGAAGCTTTCTTT. Amino acid sequence: CASSYRTEAFF.